Sequencing of this T cell receptor (beta chain) was carried out in a study of beta chain features in type 1 diabetes. This clone has just a few counts. Its matching antigen is unknown. General observations from the study: Type 1 diabetes patients had moderately but significantly shorter TCRB CDR3s in all four CD4+ subsets.

The CDR3 totals 15 residues. Per the germline V gene, CDR1 is SGHNT and CDR2 is YYREEE (reference sequence). Trimming removed 2 bases from V and 6 bases from J; junction bases left unmatched: 5. The sequenced template was cDNA made from the entire isolated RNA. Measured with immunoSEQ multiplex PCR; TCRdb has only the in-frame clones, and not every one. The table has 200,000 to 300,000 clones, approximately 15% seen once. The V gene is TRBV5-4, the J gene TRBJ2-3; 11 bases are a match to TRBD2. Sequences were obtained from naive CD4+ T cells from blood. The origin of this receptor is a man aged 25-45 years with type 1 diabetes. The CDR3 is CASSLKTSGVDTQYF. As DNA, the CDR3 is TGTGCCAGCAGCTTAAAGACTAGCGGGGTGGATACGCAGTATTTT.